This record looks at one TCR beta chain sequence and its context. Its target is unknown. The sample is drawn from a study of shared clonotypes between healthy human individuals. The method was immunoSEQ multiplex PCR; TCRdb's version includes in-frame clones alone and lacks a portion of them. The sample carries approximately 2,000,000 clones, less than 95% recorded once. The germline gives CDR1 MNHNY, CDR2 SVGAGI (reference sequence). The ends were cut back, 6 bases at V and 5 bases at J, with 16 bases in the middle. The CDR3 spans 14 residues. Study results and caveats: Blood was the sole source, and tissue repertoires probably differ. Read depth was anticipated to influence clonotype sharing among donors. Clonotypes which were not shared had lower generation probabilities than clonotypes that all four donors shared.

The V and J genes are TRBV6-6 and TRBJ1-1, with D uncertain. The sequence was collected from a man between 18 and 29 years old in good health. Some clones in this sample may be carry-over from other donors' samples. Sequenced: naive CD4+ T cells from PBMCs. The subset is: CD45RA+ positively selected. The CDR3 DNA follows: TGTGCCAGCAGGATCCTCGAGCTGGGGACTGAAGCTTTCTTT. Translated: CASRILELGTEAFF.